This T cell receptor beta chain was recorded in a study of cytomegalovirus exposure and HLA in healthy donors. Notes on the study in general: It has been reported that TCR beta sequences accurately predicted the HLA-A and HLA-B alleles of most subjects. When analyzed later, the rates of TCR association showed variation by HLA locus, with DRB1 the most and HLA-C the fewest.

The CDR3 covers 14 residues. The germline gives CDR1 MDHEN, CDR2 SYDVKM. The V segment lost 5 bases and the J segment 5 bases; nucleotides outside the gene matches: 5. Use of 60 Vbeta and 13 Jbeta primers characterized the PCR. Per the authors' pipeline: In a later analysis, of 80 million or so unique beta chains, some 10 million appeared in at least two donors. Repertoires were generated with immunoSEQ multiplex PCR, while TCRdb's copy carries only in-frame clones and drops some. That table furnishes V, J and clone size, whereas the DNA furnished D and trimming. The table shows roughly 100,000 clones, with roughly 80% occurring only once. When sampled, the donors appeared nominally healthy, though they likely had unrecorded immune exposures. By sample share, this clone is medium-sized. Its target is unknown.

The chain combines TRBV28 with TRBJ1-4; 7 bases match TRBD1. The sample taken for sequencing was PBMCs. The receptor was isolated from a man aged 35-49 years in good health and CMV-seronegative. Here the CDR3 DNA reads TGTGCCAGCAGTATCCGACAGGGCAATGAAAAACTGTTTTTT. Protein: CASSIRQGNEKLFF.